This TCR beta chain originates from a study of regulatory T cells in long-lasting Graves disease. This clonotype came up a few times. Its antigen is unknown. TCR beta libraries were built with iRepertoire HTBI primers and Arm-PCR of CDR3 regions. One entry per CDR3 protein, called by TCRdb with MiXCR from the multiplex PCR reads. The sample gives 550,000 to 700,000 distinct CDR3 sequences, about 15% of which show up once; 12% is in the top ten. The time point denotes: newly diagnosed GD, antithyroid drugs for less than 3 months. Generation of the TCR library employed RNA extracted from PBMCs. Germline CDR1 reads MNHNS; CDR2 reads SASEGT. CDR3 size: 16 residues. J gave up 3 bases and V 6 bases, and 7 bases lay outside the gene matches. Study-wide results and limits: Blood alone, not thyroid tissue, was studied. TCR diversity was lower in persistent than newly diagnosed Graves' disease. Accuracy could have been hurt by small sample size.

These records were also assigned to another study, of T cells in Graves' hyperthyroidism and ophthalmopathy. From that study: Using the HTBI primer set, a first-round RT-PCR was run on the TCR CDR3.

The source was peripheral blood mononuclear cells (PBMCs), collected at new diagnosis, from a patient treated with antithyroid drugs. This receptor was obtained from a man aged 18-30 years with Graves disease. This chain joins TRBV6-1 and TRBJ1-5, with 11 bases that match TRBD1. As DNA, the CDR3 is TGTGCCAGCAGGACCAGGACAGGGGGCCTCAATCAGCCCCAGCATTTT. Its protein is CASRTRTGGLNQPQHF.